One and the same sample provided the 21 T cell receptor beta chains below, sequenced in a study of T cells in Graves' hyperthyroidism and ophthalmopathy. Amplified TCR beta CDR3 regions came from RNA transcripts. TCR CDR3 regions were first amplified by RT-PCR with HTBI primers. TCRdb re-called the multiplex PCR reads with MiXCR, one entry per CDR3 protein. This table holds 450,000 to 650,000 distinct CDR3 sequences, 11% to 15% found once. The sequenced material came from blood. The receptors here all came from a woman aged 18-29 years with Graves' ophthalmopathy.

V is TRBV7-2 and J is TRBJ2-7; 12 nucleotides align to TRBD2. CDR3 length: 15 amino acids. J lost 5 bases, V lost 1 base, and 3 bases had no gene match. CDR1 and CDR2 from the germline V gene are SGHTA and FQGNSA. The CDR3 loop is CASSLGLAGVHEQYF. As DNA, the CDR3 is TGTGCCAGCAGCTTAGGACTAGCGGGAGTTCACGAGCAGTACTTC.

In this sample, this clonotype turned up a few times. This sequence may be a read error, since a much larger clone differs from it by one base. The CDR3 DNA reads TGTGCCAGCAGCCCCCCCCCCGCGGCCTACAATGAGCAGTTCTTC. This encodes CASSPPPAAYNEQFF. This chain joins TRBV3-1 and TRBJ2-1, with D uncertain. V shed 4 bases and J shed 2 bases, with 12 bases lying between them. The CDR3 spans 15 residues. Germline CDR1 reads LGHDT; CDR2 reads YNNKEL (reference sequence).

The sample holds many counts of this clonotype. V is TRBV7-9 and J is TRBJ2-7; 7 nucleotides agree with TRBD2. The length of the CDR3 is 15 residues. Germline trimming cut 1 base from V and 0 bases from J; bases unmatched to any gene: 3. CDR1 SEHNR and CDR2 FQNEAQ come from the germline V gene (reference sequence). Here the CDR3 DNA reads TGTGCCAGCAGCTTAGACGGCGGGAGCTCCTACGAGCAGTACTTC. It is translated as CASSLDGGSSYEQYF.

This clonotype appeared many times. This chain connects TRBV3-1 to TRBJ2-7; no firm D call. There are 14 residues in the CDR3. The V end lost 1 base, the J end lost 0 bases, and 7 bases lay between the germline ends. Germline V lookup: CDR1 LGHDT, CDR2 YNNKEL (reference sequence). CDR3: CASSQGRVSYEQYF. DNA of the CDR3: TGTGCCAGCAGCCAAGGAAGGGTCTCCTACGAGCAGTACTTC.

This chain uses TRBV12-3 or TRBV12-4 with TRBJ2-7; 10 bases are a match to TRBD2. V shed 4 bases, J shed 2 bases, and the junction held 11 bases outside the gene matches. CDR3 size: 17 residues. The CDR3 coding sequence is TGTGCCAGCAGTTCTCTCCGGACTAGCGGAGTCACCTACGAGCAGTACTTC. Protein product: CASSSLRTSGVTYEQYF.

V is TRBV5-6 and J is TRBJ2-5; TRBD2 might be the D (6 bases). CDR3 length: 18 residues. Trimming took 2 bases from V and 0 from J, leaving 20 bases between them. CDR1 SGHDT and CDR2 YYEEEE come from the germline V gene. This chain's CDR3 is CASSLRPGAGRYQETQYF. In nucleotides, the CDR3 is TGTGCCAGCAGCTTACGCCCGGGCGCGGGGAGGTACCAAGAGACCCAGTACTTC.

Only a few counts were recorded for this clonotype. The V gene is TRBV19, the J gene TRBJ2-1; TRBD1 agrees at 9 bases. Per germline, CDR1 LNHDA and CDR2 SQIVND (reference sequence). CDR3 length equals 20 residues. J was trimmed by 0 bases and V by 8 bases; bases with no gene match: 20. The CDR3 DNA reads as TGTGCCAGTTACCCACTGTACCTAAGTGACAGGGGGGGCTCCTACAATGAGCAGTTCTTC. Protein: CASYPLYLSDRGGSYNEQFF.

The chain joins TRBV29-1 to TRBJ1-2; D gene unclear. The germline V gene encodes CDR1 SQVTM and CDR2 ANQGSEA. The V end lost 3 bases, the J end lost 6 bases, and 8 bases lay between the germline ends. The CDR3 loop spans 11 amino acids. The CDR3 bases are TGCAGCGTTGAGGGTGTCAATGGCTACACCTTC. Its translation: CSVEGVNGYTF.

This clonotype was counted at least ten times. The rearrangement links TRBV10-3 to TRBJ2-1; TRBD1 matches 10 bases. The CDR3 runs 18 residues. Germline V gene sequence: CDR1 ENHRY, CDR2 SYGVKD. The J segment lost 6 bases and the V segment lost 3 bases, leaving 14 bases of the junction unmatched. The CDR3 nucleotides read TGTGCCATCAGTGATTATTCACAGGGACAGGGGTCCCCCAATGAGCAGTTCTTC. Protein: CAISDYSQGQGSPNEQFF.

This clonotype was found many times. J is TRBJ1-5 and V is TRBV6-1; D is uncertain. Looked up from germline, CDR1 is MNHNS and CDR2 is SASEGT. This CDR3 spans 18 amino acids. The germline V and J ends were trimmed by 4 bases and 1 base, with 20 bases remaining between them. In DNA, the CDR3 is TGTGCCAGCAGTGCCCACGAAGGCGGGAGACCGAGCAATCAGCCCCAGCATTTT. Translating gives CASSAHEGGRPSNQPQHF.

This clonotype was found many times. The CDR3 loop is CASSYSQGASQPQHF. CDR3 DNA: TGTGCCAGCAGTTACAGTCAGGGGGCGTCCCAGCCCCAGCATTTT. V gene TRBV6-6 combines with J gene TRBJ1-5; 8 positions agree with TRBD1. Looked up from germline, CDR1 is MNHNY and CDR2 is SVGAGI (reference sequence). The CDR3 sequence is 15 residues long. The V segment lost 2 bases and the J segment 7 bases; nucleotides outside the gene matches: 7.

This clonotype was found many times. The chain is built from TRBV28 and TRBJ2-7; TRBD2 is a possible D gene (5 bases). Trimming pared 6 bases from V and 3 bases from J, leaving 15 bases between. CDR3 length equals 14 residues. From germline, CDR1 is MDHEN and CDR2 SYDVKM. This CDR3 reads CASSLGLHFYEQYF. Written as DNA, the CDR3 is TGTGCCAGCAGCCTTGGACTTCACTTCTACGAGCAGTACTTC.

The CDR3 sequence is CASSLNTPGQISGNTIYF. The CDR3 DNA reads TGTGCCAGCAGCCTGAATACCCCGGGACAAATCTCTGGAAACACCATATATTTT. The genes are TRBV28 and TRBJ1-3, with D perhaps TRBD1 (6 bases). The CDR3 contains 18 residues. From germline, CDR1 is MDHEN and CDR2 SYDVKM. V dropped 6 bases and J dropped 0 bases, with 21 bases sitting between them.

The chain links TRBV15 to TRBJ2-1; 8 nucleotides align to TRBD2. CDR1 LNHNV and CDR2 YYDKDF come from the germline V gene (reference sequence). V was clipped by 3 bases and J by 9 bases; unmatched bases: 10. The CDR3 has 15 residues. CDR3 protein: CATSRDRAGDREQFF. CDR3 nucleotide sequence: TGTGCCACCAGCAGGGATAGAGCGGGAGACCGTGAGCAGTTCTTC.

Ten or more counts support this clonotype. This sequence joins TRBV6-1 and TRBJ1-5; unclear D gene. CDR1 and CDR2 (germline): MNHNS, SASEGT. The CDR3 sequence is 15 residues long. Trimming removed 3 bases at V and 0 bases at J, with 9 bases between. DNA for the CDR3: TGTGCCAGCAGTGATGGACCCTATAGCAATCAGCCCCAGCATTTT. Amino acids: CASSDGPYSNQPQHF.

This clonotype was observed many times. This rearrangement joins TRBV20-1 to TRBJ2-3, with TRBD2 matching over 7 bases. The CDR3 is 14 amino acids. V dropped 6 bases and J dropped 3; count of bases not matched to a gene: 9. CDR1 is DFQATT and CDR2 is SNEGSKA in the germline V gene (reference sequence). The CDR3 sequence: CSALAPGRTDTQYF. The CDR3 coding sequence is TGCAGTGCCCTCGCCCCCGGGAGGACAGATACGCAGTATTTT.

This clonotype was detected ten times or more. This sequence joins TRBV30 and TRBJ1-6; maybe TRBD1 (5 bases). The CDR3 is 13 residues long. CDR1 is GTSNPN, CDR2 SVGIG, per germline (reference sequence). The ends were cut back, 1 base at V and 10 bases at J, with 11 bases in the middle. CDR3 bases: TGTGCCTGGAGTGGGGGGGGACCATCACCCCTCCACTTT. Translated, it gives CAWSGGGPSPLHF.

Notes on this clonotype: The DNA is left out, because the CDR3 cannot be placed on it with certainty; the CDR3 is given as TCRdb lists it. The CDR3 region is CASSLSAIGGSSSGQFF. This chain uses TRBV7-3 with TRBJ2-1; no DNA check was done on the table's D call, TRBD1. The CDR3 totals 17 residues, both ends included. The germline V gene encodes CDR1 SGHTA and CDR2 FQGTGA.

The V and J genes are TRBV5-5 and TRBJ2-1, with 14 bases identical to TRBD2. Germline V gene data show CDR1 as SGHKS and CDR2 as YYEKEE (reference sequence). CDR3 length: 19 residues. V dropped 4 bases and J dropped 4; count of bases not matched to a gene: 13. The CDR3 DNA sequence: TGTGCCAGCAGCCCATTTGCCGGGACTAGCGGGAGCCTATACAATGAGCAGTTCTTC. It encodes CASSPFAGTSGSLYNEQFF. The full variable domain, completed using reference TRBV5-5 and TRBJ2-1, is DAGVTQSPTHLIKTRGQQVTLRCSPISGHKSVSWYQQVLGQGPQFIFQYYEKEERGRGNFPDRFSARQFPNYSSELNVNALLLGDSALYLCASSPFAGTSGSLYNEQFFGPGTRLTVL.

The V gene is TRBV7-9, the J gene TRBJ2-1; TRBD2 agrees at 14 bases. Germline V lookup: CDR1 SEHNR, CDR2 FQNEAQ (reference sequence). The CDR3 is 16 residues long. J gave up 9 bases and V 0 bases, and 4 bases lay outside the gene matches. The CDR3, as DNA: TGTGCCAGCAGCTTAGCCGGGACTAGCGGGAGTGGTGAGCAGTTCTTC. This sequence encodes CASSLAGTSGSGEQFF.

This clonotype was detected ten times or more. The rearrangement joins TRBV12-3 or TRBV12-4 to TRBJ2-5; D is tentatively TRBD1 or TRBD2 (7 bases each). The CDR3 length is 15 residues. Trimming stripped 1 base from V and 2 bases from J, with 11 bases between. The CDR3 spells CASSLVRGGQETQYF. The CDR3 coding sequence is TGTGCCAGCAGTTTAGTCAGGGGGGGGCAAGAGACCCAGTACTTC.